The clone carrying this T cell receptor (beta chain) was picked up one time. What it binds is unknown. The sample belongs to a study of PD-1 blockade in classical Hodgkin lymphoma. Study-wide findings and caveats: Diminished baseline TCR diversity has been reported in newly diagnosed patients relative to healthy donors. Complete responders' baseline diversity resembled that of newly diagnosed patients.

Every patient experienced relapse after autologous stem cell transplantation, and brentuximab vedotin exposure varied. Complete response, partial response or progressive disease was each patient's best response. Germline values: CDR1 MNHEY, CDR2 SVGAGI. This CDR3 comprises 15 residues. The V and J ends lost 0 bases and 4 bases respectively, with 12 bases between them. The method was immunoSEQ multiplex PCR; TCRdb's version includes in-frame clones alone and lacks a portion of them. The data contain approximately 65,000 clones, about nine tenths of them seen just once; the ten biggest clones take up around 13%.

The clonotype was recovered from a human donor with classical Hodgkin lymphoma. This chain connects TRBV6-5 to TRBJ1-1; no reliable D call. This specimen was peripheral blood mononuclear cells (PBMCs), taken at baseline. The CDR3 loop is CASSYSWERATEAFF. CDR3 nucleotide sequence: TGTGCCAGCAGTTACTCTTGGGAAAGGGCCACTGAAGCTTTCTTT.